The 3 T cell receptor beta chains in this list originate from one sample, sequenced in a study of CD8 T cells in ankylosing spondylitis (dated by TCRdb to between 2016 and 2019). Here is what the overall study found, with its caveats: A TCR beta motif of several highly homologous amino acid variants appeared characteristic of blood from ankylosing spondylitis patients.

Antigen specificity for these receptors is unknown. Library creation used 5' RACE. TCRdb shows the sequencer as Illumina HiSeq 2500. TCRdb ran its own pipeline on the public reads, namely fastp trimming at Q25 and MiXCR clone calling, and kept in-frame beta chains. Every distinct CDR3 protein forms one entry, paired with its most common genes and DNA. This sample comprises a few hundred thousand distinct CDR3 sequences, 17% of them detected only once. The ten biggest clones cover under 1.2% of the sample. What was sequenced was blood, either unsorted or a sorted T cell fraction (not recorded which). These receptors all come from a male donor with ankylosing spondylitis.

This clonotype was seen many times. The rearrangement links TRBV5-1 to TRBJ1-3, with D hard to call. This CDR3 has 14 residues. Germline V gene data show CDR1 as SGHRS and CDR2 as YFSETQ. V dropped 2 bases and J dropped 2 bases, with 8 bases sitting between them. CDR3 bases: TGCGCCAGCAGCTTTGGAGGAGCTGGAAACACCATATATTTT. Encoded protein: CASSFGGAGNTIYF.

This clonotype was seen more than once but under ten times. The CDR3 sequence: CASTPGLAGERGNEQFF. The CDR3 DNA follows: TGTGCCAGCACCCCGGGACTAGCGGGAGAGCGTGGGAATGAGCAGTTCTTC. The chain couples TRBV6-1 to TRBJ2-1; 14 bases map to TRBD2. J lost 7 bases, V lost 7 bases, and 12 bases had no gene match. The germline V gene encodes CDR1 MNHNS and CDR2 SASEGT. CDR3 length equals 17 residues.

The chain is built from TRBV20-1 and TRBJ2-5, with 7 bases fitting TRBD2. The CDR3 contains 15 residues. J was trimmed by 4 bases and V by 0 bases; bases with no gene match: 8. The V gene's germline CDR1 is DFQATT and CDR2 SNEGSKA (reference sequence). For the CDR3, the DNA is TGCAGTGCTAGAGATCCCCGGCGGGGGACAGAGACCCAGTACTTC. The encoded protein is CSARDPRRGTETQYF.